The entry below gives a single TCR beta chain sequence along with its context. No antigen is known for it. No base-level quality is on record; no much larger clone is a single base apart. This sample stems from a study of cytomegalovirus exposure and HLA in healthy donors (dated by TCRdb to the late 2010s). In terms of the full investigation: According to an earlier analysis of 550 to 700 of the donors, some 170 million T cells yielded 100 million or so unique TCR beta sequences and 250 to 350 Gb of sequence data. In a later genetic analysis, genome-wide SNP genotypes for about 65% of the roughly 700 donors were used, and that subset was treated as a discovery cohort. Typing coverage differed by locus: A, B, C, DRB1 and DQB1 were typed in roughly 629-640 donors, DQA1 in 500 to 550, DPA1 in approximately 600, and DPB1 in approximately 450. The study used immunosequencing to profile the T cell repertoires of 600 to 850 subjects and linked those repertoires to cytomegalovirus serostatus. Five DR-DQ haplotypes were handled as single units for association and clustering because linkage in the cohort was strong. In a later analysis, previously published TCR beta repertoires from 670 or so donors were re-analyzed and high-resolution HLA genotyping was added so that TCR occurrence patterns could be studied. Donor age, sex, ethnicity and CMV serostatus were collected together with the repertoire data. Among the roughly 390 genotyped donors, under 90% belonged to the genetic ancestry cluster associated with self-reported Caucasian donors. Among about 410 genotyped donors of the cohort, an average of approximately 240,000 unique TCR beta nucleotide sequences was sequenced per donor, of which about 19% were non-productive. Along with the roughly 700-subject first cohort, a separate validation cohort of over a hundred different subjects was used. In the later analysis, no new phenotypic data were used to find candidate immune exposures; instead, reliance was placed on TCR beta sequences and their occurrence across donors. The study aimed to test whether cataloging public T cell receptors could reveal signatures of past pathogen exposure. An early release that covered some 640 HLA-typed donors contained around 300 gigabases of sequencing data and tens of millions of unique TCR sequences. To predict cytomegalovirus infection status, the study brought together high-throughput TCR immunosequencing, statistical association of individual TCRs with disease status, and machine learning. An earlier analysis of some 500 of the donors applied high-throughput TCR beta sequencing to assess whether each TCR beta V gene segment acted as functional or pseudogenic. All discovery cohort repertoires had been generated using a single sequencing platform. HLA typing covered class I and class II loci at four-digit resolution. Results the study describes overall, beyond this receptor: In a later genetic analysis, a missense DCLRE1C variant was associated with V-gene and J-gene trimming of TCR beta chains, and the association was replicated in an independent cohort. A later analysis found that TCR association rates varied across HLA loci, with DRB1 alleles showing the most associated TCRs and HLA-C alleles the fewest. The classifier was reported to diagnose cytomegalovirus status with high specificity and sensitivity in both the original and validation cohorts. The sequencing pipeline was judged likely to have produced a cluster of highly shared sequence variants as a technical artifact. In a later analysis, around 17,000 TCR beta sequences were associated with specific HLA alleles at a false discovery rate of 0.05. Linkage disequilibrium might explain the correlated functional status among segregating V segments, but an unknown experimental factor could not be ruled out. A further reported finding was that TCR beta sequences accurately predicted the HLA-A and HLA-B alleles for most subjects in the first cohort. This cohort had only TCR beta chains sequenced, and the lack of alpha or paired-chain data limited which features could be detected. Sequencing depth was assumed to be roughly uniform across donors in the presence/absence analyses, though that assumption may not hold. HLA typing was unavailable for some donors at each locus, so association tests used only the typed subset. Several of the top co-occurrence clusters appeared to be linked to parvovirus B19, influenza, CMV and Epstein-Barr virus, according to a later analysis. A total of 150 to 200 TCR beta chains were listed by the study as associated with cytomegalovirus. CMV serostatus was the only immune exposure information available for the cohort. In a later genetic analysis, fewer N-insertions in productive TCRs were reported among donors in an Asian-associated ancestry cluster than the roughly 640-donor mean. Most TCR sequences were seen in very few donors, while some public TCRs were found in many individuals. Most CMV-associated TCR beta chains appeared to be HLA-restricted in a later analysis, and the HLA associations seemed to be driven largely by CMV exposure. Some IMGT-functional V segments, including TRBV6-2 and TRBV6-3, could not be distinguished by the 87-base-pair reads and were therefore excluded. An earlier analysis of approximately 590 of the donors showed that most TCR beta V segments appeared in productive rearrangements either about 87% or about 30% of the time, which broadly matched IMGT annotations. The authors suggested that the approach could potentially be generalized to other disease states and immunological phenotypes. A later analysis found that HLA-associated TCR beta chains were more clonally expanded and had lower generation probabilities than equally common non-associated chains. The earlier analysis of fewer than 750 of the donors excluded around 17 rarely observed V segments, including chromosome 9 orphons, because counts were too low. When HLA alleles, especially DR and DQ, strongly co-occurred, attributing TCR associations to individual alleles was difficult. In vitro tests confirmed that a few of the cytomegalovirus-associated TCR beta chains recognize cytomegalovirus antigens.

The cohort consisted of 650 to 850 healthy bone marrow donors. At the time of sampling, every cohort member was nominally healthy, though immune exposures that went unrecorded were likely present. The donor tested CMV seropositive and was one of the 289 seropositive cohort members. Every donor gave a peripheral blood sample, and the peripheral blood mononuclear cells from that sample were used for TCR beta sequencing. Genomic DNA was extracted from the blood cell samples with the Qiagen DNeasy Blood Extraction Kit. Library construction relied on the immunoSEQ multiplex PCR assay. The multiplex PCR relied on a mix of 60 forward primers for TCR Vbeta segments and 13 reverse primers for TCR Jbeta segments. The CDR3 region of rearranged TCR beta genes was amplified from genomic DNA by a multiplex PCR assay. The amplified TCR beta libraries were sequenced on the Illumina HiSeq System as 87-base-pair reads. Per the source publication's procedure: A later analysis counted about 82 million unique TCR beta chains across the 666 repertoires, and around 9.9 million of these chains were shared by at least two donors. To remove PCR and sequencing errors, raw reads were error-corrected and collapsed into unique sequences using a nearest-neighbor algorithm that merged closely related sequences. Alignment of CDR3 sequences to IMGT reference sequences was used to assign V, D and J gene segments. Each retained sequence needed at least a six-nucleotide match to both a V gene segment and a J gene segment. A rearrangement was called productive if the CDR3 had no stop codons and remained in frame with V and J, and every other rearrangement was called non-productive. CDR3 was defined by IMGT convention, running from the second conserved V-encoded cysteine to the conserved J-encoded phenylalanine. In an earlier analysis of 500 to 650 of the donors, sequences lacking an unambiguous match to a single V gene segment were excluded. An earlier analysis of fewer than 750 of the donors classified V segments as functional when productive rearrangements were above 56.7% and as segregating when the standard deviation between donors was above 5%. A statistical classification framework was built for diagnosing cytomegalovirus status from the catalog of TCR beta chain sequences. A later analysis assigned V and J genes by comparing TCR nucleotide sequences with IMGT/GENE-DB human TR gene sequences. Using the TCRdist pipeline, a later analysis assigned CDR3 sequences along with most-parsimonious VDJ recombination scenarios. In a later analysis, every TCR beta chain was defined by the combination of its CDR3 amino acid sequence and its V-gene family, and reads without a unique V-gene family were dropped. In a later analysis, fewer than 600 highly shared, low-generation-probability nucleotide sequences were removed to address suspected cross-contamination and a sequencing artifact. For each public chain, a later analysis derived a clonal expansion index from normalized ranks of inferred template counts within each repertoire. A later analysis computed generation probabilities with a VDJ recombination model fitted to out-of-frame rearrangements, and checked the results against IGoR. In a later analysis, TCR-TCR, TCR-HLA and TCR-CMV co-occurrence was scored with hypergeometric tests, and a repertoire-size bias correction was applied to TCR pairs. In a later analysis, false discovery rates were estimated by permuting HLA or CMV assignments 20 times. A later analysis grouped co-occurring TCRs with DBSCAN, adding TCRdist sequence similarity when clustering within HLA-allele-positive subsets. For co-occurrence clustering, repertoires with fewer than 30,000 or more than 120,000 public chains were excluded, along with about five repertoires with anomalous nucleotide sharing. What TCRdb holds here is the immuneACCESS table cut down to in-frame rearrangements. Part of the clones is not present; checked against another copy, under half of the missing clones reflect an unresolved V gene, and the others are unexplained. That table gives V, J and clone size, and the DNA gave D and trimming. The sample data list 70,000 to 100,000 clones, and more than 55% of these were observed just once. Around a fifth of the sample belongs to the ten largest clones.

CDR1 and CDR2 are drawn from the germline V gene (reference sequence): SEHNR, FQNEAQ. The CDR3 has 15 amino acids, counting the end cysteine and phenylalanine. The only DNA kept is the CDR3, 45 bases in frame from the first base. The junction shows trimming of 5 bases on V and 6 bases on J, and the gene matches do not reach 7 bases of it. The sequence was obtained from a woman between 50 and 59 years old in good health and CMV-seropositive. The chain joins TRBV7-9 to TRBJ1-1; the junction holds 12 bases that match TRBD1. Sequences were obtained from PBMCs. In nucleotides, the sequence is TGTGCCAGCAGCACCGGGACAGGGGGCGCCCCTGAAGCTTTCTTT. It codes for CASSTGTGGAPEAFF. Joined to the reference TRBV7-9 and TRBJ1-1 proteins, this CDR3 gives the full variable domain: DTGVSQNPRHKITKRGQNVTFRCDPISEHNRLYWYRQTLGQGPEFLTYFQNEAQLEKSRLLSDRFSAERPKGSFSTLEIQRTEQGDSAMYLCASSTGTGGAPEAFFGQGTRLTVV.